This T cell receptor (beta chain) was profiled in a study of cytomegalovirus exposure and HLA in healthy donors. Study at large: A prior analysis found 117 million unique TCR beta sequences from approximately 200 million T cells.

Regarding this clone: The target antigen is unknown. The sample carries other DNA sequences with the same CDR3.

Use of 60 Vbeta and 13 Jbeta primers characterized the PCR. Clones were sequenced by immunoSEQ multiplex PCR, and TCRdb holds only the in-frame ones, with some missing. The sample has under 200,000 clones; over 75% are singletons. Germline V gene sequence: CDR1 MGHDK, CDR2 SYGVNS. The CDR3 totals 14 residues. Trimming shortened V by 3 bases and J by 3 bases, and 9 bases separated the two germline ends. General study findings and limits: The classifier reportedly diagnosed cytomegalovirus status with high sensitivity and specificity. The availability of immune exposure information extended only to CMV serostatus.

The V gene is TRBV25-1, the J gene TRBJ1-3; D may be TRBD1 (5 bases). Material: PBMCs. The receptor's source is a woman in her twenties or thirties in good health and CMV-seronegative. The CDR3: CASSEAGVGNTIYF. The CDR3 DNA sequence: TGTGCCAGCAGTGAGGCGGGGGTTGGAAACACCATATATTTT. The whole variable domain, filled in from reference TRBV25-1 and TRBJ1-3, reads EADIYQTPRYLVIGTGKKITLECSQTMGHDKMYWYQQDPGMELHLIHYSYGVNSTEKGDLSSESTVSRIRTEHFPLTLESARPSHTSQYLCASSEAGVGNTIYFGEGSWLTVV.